This TCR beta chain appears in the sequencing data of a study of blood T cells in healthy people across ages. V shed 4 bases and J 7 bases; nucleotides not matched to a gene: 13. The CDR3 runs 16 residues. Germline V CDR1 and CDR2: SGHTA, FQGNSA. Alongside a J-beta primer mix, a sample-barcoded 5' primer served in a second PCR lasting roughly 6 to 11 cycles. A template-switch adaptor with 12 random nucleotides tagged each cDNA molecule. TCRdb used MiXCR to reprocess the 5' RACE reads, holding one entry per CDR3 protein. The sample lists about 730,000 distinct CDR3 sequences, roughly 44% occurring once. On this clonotype itself: A read error may explain this, as a much larger clone is one base away.

This chain joins TRBV7-2 and TRBJ2-7, with 10 bases identical to TRBD2. Material for sequencing was blood. This clonotype originated in a woman aged 60-75 years in good health. CDR3 amino acids: CASSYRGAGGSNEQYF. CDR3 sequence (DNA): TGTGCCAGCAGCTACAGGGGAGCGGGGGGGTCGAATGAGCAGTACTTC.